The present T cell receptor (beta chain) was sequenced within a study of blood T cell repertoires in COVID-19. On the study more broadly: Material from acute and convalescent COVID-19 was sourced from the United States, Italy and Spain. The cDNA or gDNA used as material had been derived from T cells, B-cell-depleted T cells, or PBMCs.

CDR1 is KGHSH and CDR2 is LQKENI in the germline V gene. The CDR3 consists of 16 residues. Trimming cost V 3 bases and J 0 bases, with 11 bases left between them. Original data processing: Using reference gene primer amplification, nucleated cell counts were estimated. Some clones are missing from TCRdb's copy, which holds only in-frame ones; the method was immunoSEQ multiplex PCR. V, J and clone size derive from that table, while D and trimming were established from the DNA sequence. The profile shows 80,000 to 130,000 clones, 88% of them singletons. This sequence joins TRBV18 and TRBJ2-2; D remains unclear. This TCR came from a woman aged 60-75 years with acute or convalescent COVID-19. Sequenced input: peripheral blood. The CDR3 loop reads CASSPKVAANTGELFF. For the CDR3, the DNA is TGTGCCAGCTCACCGAAGGTAGCTGCGAACACCGGGGAGCTGTTTTTT.